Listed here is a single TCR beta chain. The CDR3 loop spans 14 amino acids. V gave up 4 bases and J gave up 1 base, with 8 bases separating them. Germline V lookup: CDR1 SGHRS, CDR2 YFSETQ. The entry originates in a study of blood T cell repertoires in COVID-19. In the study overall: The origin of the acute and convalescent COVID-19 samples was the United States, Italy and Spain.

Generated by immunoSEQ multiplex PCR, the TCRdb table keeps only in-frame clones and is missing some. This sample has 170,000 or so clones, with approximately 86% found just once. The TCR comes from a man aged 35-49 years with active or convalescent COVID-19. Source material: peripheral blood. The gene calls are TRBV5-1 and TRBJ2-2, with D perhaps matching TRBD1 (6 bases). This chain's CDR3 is CASSRGQNTGELFF. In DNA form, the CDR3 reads TGCGCCAGCAGCCGGGGACAGAACACCGGGGAGCTGTTTTTT.